Sequencing of this T cell receptor (beta chain) was carried out in a study of molecular identifiers for immune sequencing clone quantification. Study background: In the replicates, RNA derived from about 19,000 or 110,000 naive CD8 cells was divided into five parts, and four were sequenced. Study-level points and caveats: Over 99% of effector molecules, yet under 1% of naive-cell molecules, were held by clones above 20 RNA copies.

V lost 8 bases and J 8 bases, leaving 18 bases between the germline ends. The germline CDR1 and CDR2 sequences are MNHEY and SVGEGT. The CDR3 covers 13 residues. Sorting captured naive CD8 T cells as CD8+CD4-CCR7+CD45RA+. Preparation of the bulk TCR libraries relied on previously described methods and listed TCR primers. TCRdb processed the PCR reads anew with MiXCR; each CDR3 protein has one entry. The sample lists about 640,000 distinct CDR3 sequences, less than 20% seen once, with roughly 0.9% in the top ten. As for this clonotype: The antigen is unknown.

This TCR derives from a human donor in good health. Some libraries in this study had Jurkat cell RNA spiked in. Sample: naive CD8+ T cells from blood, with Jurkat cell RNA spiked in. Subset of the sample: FACS-sorted CD8+CD4-CCR7+CD45RA+ naive T cells. The gene calls are TRBV6-2 or TRBV6-3 and TRBJ1-2, with D possibly TRBD1 on 6 matching bases. CDR3 residues: CASSPPRGGGYTF. In DNA, the CDR3 is TGTGCCAGCTCACCCCCCAGGGGCGGCGGCTACACCTTC.